Sequencing of this T cell receptor (beta chain) was carried out in a study of beta chain features in type 1 diabetes. Study information: The examined sorted cells totaled under 120 million across samples.

Germline V gene sequence: CDR1 SGHRS, CDR2 YFSETQ. This CDR3 is 15 amino acids long. Trimming cost V 4 bases and J 9 bases; bases outside gene matches: 11. Every bit of the isolated RNA underwent reverse transcription, so sequencing read expressed TCRB transcripts. Libraries were prepared by immunoSEQ multiplex PCR; TCRdb keeps only in-frame clonotypes and omits some of them. The table includes about 160,000 clones, around 7.9% detected once. This clone was detected a few times. Its specificity is not known. Sorted populations all exceeded 98% purity. The study, taken as a whole, reports: Shorter TCRB CDR3s, moderately but significantly so, were found in Type 1 diabetes patients in all four CD4+ subsets.

The TCR was taken from a man younger than 35 with type 1 diabetes. The chain links TRBV5-1 to TRBJ2-1; 9 bases agree with TRBD1. The sequenced sample consisted of central memory CD4+ T cells from blood. In nucleotides, the CDR3 is TGCGCCAGCAGCCCCCGCTCGGGACAGGGTGCTGAGCAGTTCTTC. This gives the protein CASSPRSGQGAEQFF.